The following is a T cell receptor beta chain sequence with its context. Its antigen is currently unknown. These data are taken from a study of monozygotic twins with inflammatory bowel disease. The study's findings and limits: Repertoire similarity did not differ between concordant and discordant twins, perhaps due to limited power. Distinguishing T cell subtypes was not possible. Versus healthy twins, IBD patients showed fewer clonotypes shared with others, especially with disease activity.

The unique tags termed UMIs, each holding a 6-nucleotide sample barcode, were added by means of template switching. For each CDR3 protein, TCRdb gives one entry from its re-call of the 5' RACE reads, without DNA. The table for this sample gives around 370,000 distinct CDR3 sequences. This CDR3 has 17 amino acids. Germline CDR1 SGHRS, CDR2 YFSETQ. The chain couples TRBV5-1 to TRBJ2-6; TCRdb gives TRBD1 as the D gene, but with no DNA this cannot be confirmed. The receptor was isolated from a human donor with ulcerative colitis or Crohn's disease, or a healthy co-twin of an affected twin (not recorded which). Sequencing was performed on blood. CDR3: CASSLVLGPSGANVLTF.